The rows below give T cell receptor beta chains drawn from one sample of a study of response to subunit inactivated influenza vaccine. TCRdb redid the calling of the RT-PCR reads with MiXCR, one entry per CDR3 protein. This sample has 450,000 to 550,000 distinct CDR3 sequences, with 25% found just once. The sample here was CD4+ T cells sorted from PBMCs, taken around 5 days after vaccination. The receptors originated from a middle-aged man who received an inactivated influenza vaccine. CDR3s leave out the opening cysteine and the closing phenylalanine or tryptophan. Fields, in order: J gene, V gene, CDR3 protein.

J: TRBJ1-1; V: TRBV7-2; CDR3: ASSYRPVGTGNTEAF
J: TRBJ1-6; V: TRBV5-1; CDR3: ASSHGQGGSPLH
J: TRBJ2-3; V: TRBV10-3; CDR3: AISVRTGSLESDTQY
J: TRBJ2-1; V: TRBV5-1; CDR3: ASFLSASGVHEQF
J: TRBJ2-7; V: TRBV6-4; CDR3: TSSFYVRGLAGSSYEQY
J: TRBJ1-2; V: TRBV12-3/TRBV12-4; CDR3: ASSGGAGSYGYT
J: TRBJ1-6; V: TRBV4-3; CDR3: ASSQEINSPLH
J: TRBJ1-2; V: TRBV6-2/TRBV6-3; CDR3: ASSKFHRGRPNYGYT
J: TRBJ2-7; V: TRBV27; CDR3: ASSSDGGIYEQY
J: TRBJ2-3; V: TRBV4-1; CDR3: ASSQEGTGSDTQY
J: TRBJ2-1; V: TRBV24-1; CDR3: ATSTSAYNEQF
J: TRBJ2-1; V: TRBV29-1; CDR3: SAAGGRNSSYNEQF
J: TRBJ2-5; V: TRBV20-1; CDR3: SARDAGPKYQETQY
J: TRBJ1-2; V: TRBV5-1; CDR3: ASSRGGGNYGYT
J: TRBJ1-1; V: TRBV12-3/TRBV12-4; CDR3: ASSPGINTEAF
J: TRBJ2-2; V: TRBV25-1; CDR3: ASSETRTRNTGELF
J: TRBJ2-7; V: TRBV11-2; CDR3: ASSFVQGGSYEQY
J: TRBJ1-5; V: TRBV29-1; CDR3: SVRDGHSNQPQH
J: TRBJ2-7; V: TRBV19; CDR3: ASSPFRGGSYEQY
J: TRBJ2-5; V: TRBV24-1; CDR3: ATSDPDRARETQY
J: TRBJ2-1; V: TRBV10-3; CDR3: AISEVEGPGNEQF
J: TRBJ1-2; V: TRBV5-1; CDR3: ASSLGQPEVNDYT